This TCR beta chain was sequenced in a study of blood T cell repertoires in COVID-19. Original methodology: Reference gene primer amplification yielded estimated nucleated cell counts. TCRdb keeps only in-frame clones here, not all; method: immunoSEQ multiplex PCR. V and J calls and clone size follow that table, whereas D and trimming were derived from the DNA. The table lists roughly 110,000 clones, around 88% of them singletons. The CDR3 spans 14 residues. Germline-derived CDR1 and CDR2 are SGHVS and FQNEAQ. V was pared by 6 bases and J by 4 bases, with 6 bases of the junction left unmatched. The chain carries TRBV7-8 and TRBJ2-7; TRBD1 agrees at 10 bases. Specimen: peripheral blood. This TCR was sampled from a man in his forties or fifties with active or convalescent COVID-19. The CDR3 DNA reads as TGTGCCAGCAGGGGACGGACAGGGGGTTACGAGCAGTACTTC. As protein: CASRGRTGGYEQYF.